The clone carrying this T cell receptor beta chain was observed many times. These data are taken from a study of patients with pleural tuberculosis. In germline, CDR1 is SGHTA, CDR2 FQGNSA. This CDR3 is built from 13 residues. V was trimmed by 6 bases and J by 3 bases, leaving 12 bases between them. TCRdb used MiXCR to reprocess the reads, holding one entry per CDR3 protein. The table includes 25,000 to 30,000 distinct CDR3 sequences, 18% detected once. The chain links TRBV7-2 to TRBJ2-7; perhaps D is TRBD1 or TRBD2 (5 bases each). Material for sequencing was peripheral blood. The clonotype originates from a human donor with pleural tuberculosis. DNA for the CDR3: TGTGCCAGCAGACCCGAGGGGAACTACGAGCAGTACTTC. Amino acids: CASRPEGNYEQYF. Complete variable domain (other parts from reference TRBV7-2 and TRBJ2-7): GAGVSQSPSNKVTEKGKDVELRCDPISGHTALYWYRQSLGQGLEFLIYFQGNSAPDKSGLPSDRFSAERTGGSVSTLTIQRTQQEDSAVYLCASRPEGNYEQYFGPGTRLTVT.